Listed below are T cell receptor beta chains from one sample, sequenced in a study of blood T cell repertoires in COVID-19. Profiling relied on immunoSEQ multiplex PCR, and the TCRdb table lists in-frame clones only, not all of them. The table includes some 400,000 clones, approximately 86% detected once. The source material was peripheral blood. The receptors stem from a human donor in a cohort sampled during active COVID-19. The conserved cysteine and the conserved F or W are not part of the CDR3 here. The order of the fields is CDR3 protein, V gene, J gene.

CDR3 protein: ASSLQLYGYT; V gene: TRBV7-9; J gene: TRBJ1-2
CDR3 protein: SVSIRRGRGWDEQY; V gene: TRBV29-1; J gene: TRBJ2-7
CDR3 protein: AWNLGQSGNTIY; V gene: TRBV30; J gene: TRBJ1-3
CDR3 protein: ASSFLPGTGELF; V gene: TRBV5-1; J gene: TRBJ2-2
CDR3 protein: ASSFWRGTGSTDTQY; V gene: TRBV27; J gene: TRBJ2-3
CDR3 protein: ASNLGGSEAF; V gene: TRBV12-3/TRBV12-4; J gene: TRBJ1-1
CDR3 protein: ATKQGDGIYEQY; V gene: TRBV19; J gene: TRBJ2-7
CDR3 protein: ASSSPQGFQREQY; V gene: TRBV28; J gene: TRBJ2-7
CDR3 protein: ASSQDFRVGLEETQY; V gene: TRBV4-1; J gene: TRBJ2-5
CDR3 protein: ASSTTRPQH; V gene: TRBV5-1; J gene: TRBJ1-5
CDR3 protein: ASSFRDRSTTNYGYT; V gene: TRBV5-6; J gene: TRBJ1-2
CDR3 protein: ASSRDRQGQVTEAF; V gene: TRBV4-2; J gene: TRBJ1-1